The 25 T cell receptor beta chains in this list originate from one sample, sequenced in a study of CD8+CD57+ T cells in acquired aplastic anemia. The patients chosen for sequencing had shown expansion of CD8+CD57+ cells (detected by flow cytometry). The template for TCR beta VDJ and CDR3 sequence profiling was genomic DNA. One entry per CDR3 protein, called by TCRdb with MiXCR from the reads. The repertoire holds about 98,000 distinct CDR3 sequences, 55% to 75% seen once, with 65% in the top ten. Sequencing was carried out using sorted CD4+, CD8+, or CD8+CD57+ T cells (not recorded which) from PBMCs. The receptors come from a human donor with aplastic anemia.

This clonotype was seen a few times. The rearrangement joins TRBV7-9 to TRBJ2-7, with unresolved D. Germline CDR1 reads SEHNR; CDR2 reads FQNEAQ (reference sequence). Deletions cut 0 bases from V and 4 bases from J, with 4 bases between. The CDR3 is 12 amino acids. The CDR3 coding sequence is TGTGCCAGCAGCTTAGCCCCTTACGAGCAGTACTTC. This sequence encodes CASSLAPYEQYF.

The chain employs TRBV15 and TRBJ2-5, with D hard to call. Germline loops: CDR1 LNHNV, CDR2 YYDKDF (reference sequence). This CDR3 contains 13 residues. V was shortened by 0 bases and J by 0 bases, with 2 bases between the two germline ends. This CDR3 is CATSRDNQETQYF. The CDR3, as DNA: TGTGCCACCAGCAGAGACAACCAAGAGACCCAGTACTTC.

This chain joins TRBV19 and TRBJ2-1, with TRBD2 matching over 8 bases. V lost 7 bases and J lost 6; bases outside the gene matches: 11. The germline V gene has CDR1 LNHDA and CDR2 SQIVND (reference sequence). The CDR3 has 15 amino acids. CDR3 protein: CASTLYSGSPNEQFF. The CDR3 DNA is TGTGCCAGTACCCTATACAGCGGGAGTCCCAATGAGCAGTTCTTC.

V gene TRBV10-3 combines with J gene TRBJ2-1; a weak D match, TRBD1 (6 bases). V was pared by 10 bases and J by 10 bases, with 11 bases between. The germline CDR1 and CDR2 sequences are ENHRY and SYGVKD. The CDR3 sequence is 10 residues long. CDR3 bases: TGTGCCAGCTCGAGGGGGGAGCAGTTCTTC. Its protein is CASSRGEQFF.

The V gene is TRBV7-2, the J gene TRBJ2-7; maybe TRBD1 (5 bases). The germline gives CDR1 SGHTA, CDR2 FQGNSA. V lost 5 bases, J lost 1 base, and 18 bases lay in between. This CDR3 has 16 residues. The CDR3 bases are TGTGCCAGCAGCCTCATGACAGACACCTCATCCTACGAGCAGTACTTC. Its protein product is CASSLMTDTSSYEQYF.

This chain joins TRBV20-1 and TRBJ2-1; D is unclear. There are 11 residues in the CDR3. Trimming removed 5 bases at V and 8 bases at J, with 10 bases between. The germline V gene has CDR1 DFQATT and CDR2 SNEGSKA (reference sequence). The CDR3 here is CSAVPWDEQFF. CDR3 DNA sequence: TGCAGTGCTGTCCCGTGGGATGAGCAGTTCTTC.

The chain links TRBV7-8 to TRBJ2-1; 10 nucleotides agree with TRBD2. CDR3 length: 16 residues. Germline trimming cut 2 bases from V and 8 bases from J; bases unmatched to any gene: 9. CDR1 is SGHVS, CDR2 FQNEAQ, per germline. CDR3 loop: CASSLYTSGAYDEQFF. DNA of the CDR3: TGTGCCAGCAGCTTATATACTAGCGGGGCTTACGATGAGCAGTTCTTC.

J is TRBJ2-7 and V is TRBV28; 11 bases match TRBD1. The V and J ends lost 8 bases and 6 bases, in that order; junction bases with no gene match: 6. CDR3 length equals 13 residues. Germline V gene data show CDR1 as MDHEN and CDR2 as SYDVKM. The CDR3 nucleotides read TGTGCCAGCGTCGGACAGGGGGCGGGCGAGCAGTACTTC. Protein product: CASVGQGAGEQYF.

V gene TRBV20-1 combines with J gene TRBJ1-6; D ambiguous. The length of the CDR3 is 15 residues. Deletions cut 4 bases from V and 5 bases from J, with 15 bases between. The germline gives CDR1 DFQATT, CDR2 SNEGSKA (reference sequence). The chain's CDR3 is CSATADPNDNSPLHF. In nucleotides, the CDR3 is TGCAGTGCTACAGCGGACCCTAACGATAATTCACCCCTCCACTTT.

This chain connects TRBV12-3 or TRBV12-4 to TRBJ2-5, with TRBD2 matching 9 bases. The CDR3 totals 14 residues. V lost 6 bases, J lost 7 bases, and 9 bases stayed unmatched. CDR3 region: CASRLSGGEGTQYF. The DNA of the CDR3 is TGTGCCAGCAGGCTTAGCGGGGGAGAAGGGACCCAGTACTTC.

Turning to this clonotype: One end of the junction does not line up with germline, which may come from a read error. The chain couples TRBV15 to TRBJ2-7; 9 bases fit TRBD1. Germline CDR1 and CDR2: LNHNV and YYDKDF (reference sequence). CDR3 length equals 15 residues. CDR3: CATSRDPGQGYEQYF. CDR3 bases: TGTGCCACCAGCCGAGATCCGGGACAGGGCTACGAGCAGTACTTC.

This clonotype was recorded a few times. A much larger clone differs by one base, so this may be a read error. This chain links TRBV7-9 with TRBJ1-2; D is unresolved. Germline assignment: CDR1 SEHNR and CDR2 FQNEAQ (reference sequence). The CDR3 has 11 amino acids. Deletions cut 5 bases from V and 4 bases from J, with 5 bases between. The CDR3 sequence is CASSPSYGYTF. The DNA for the CDR3 is TGTGCCAGCAGCCCTAGCTATGGCTACACCTTC.

The V gene is TRBV2, the J gene TRBJ2-7; TRBD1 aligns across 7 bases. The length of the CDR3 is 14 residues. In germline, CDR1 is SNHLY, CDR2 FYNNEI. V lost 3 bases and J lost 3; bases outside the gene matches: 5. This chain's CDR3 is CASSDRGISYEQYF. The CDR3 region has the DNA TGTGCCAGCAGTGACAGGGGGATTAGCTACGAGCAGTACTTC.

The table lists this clonotype with a count of one. One end of the junction fails to match germline, which may point to a read error. The rearrangement uses TRBV5-1 and TRBJ2-5; 7 bases are shared with TRBD2. This CDR3 has 18 amino acids. Per the germline V gene, CDR1 is SGHRS and CDR2 is YFSETQ. DNA for the CDR3: TGCGCCAGCAGCTTGGATCCCTCACTCGCGGGAGCCCAAGAGGCCCAGTACTTC. It yields the protein CASSLDPSLAGAQEAQYF.

The V gene is TRBV7-6, the J gene TRBJ1-1; tentatively, D is TRBD1 (6 bases). Germline V gene lookup returns CDR1 SGHVS and CDR2 FNYEAQ. The germline V and J ends were trimmed by 5 bases and 0 bases, with 13 bases remaining between them. This CDR3 spans 15 amino acids. CDR3 DNA: TGTGCCAGCAGCGGACTGGGGGCCCTGAACACTGAAGCTTTCTTT. Translating it yields CASSGLGALNTEAFF. Filled out from reference TRBV7-6 and TRBJ1-1, the complete variable domain reads GAGVSQSPRYKVTKRGQDVALRCDPISGHVSLYWYRQALGQGPEFLTYFNYEAQQDKSGLPNDRFSAERPEGSISTLTIQRTEQRDSAMYRCASSGLGALNTEAFFGQGTRLTVV.

For this clonotype: The junction departs from the called germline gene at one end, perhaps through a read error. The CDR3 loop reads CASGDRMPTYEQHF. Written as DNA, the CDR3 is TGTGCCAGTGGTGACAGGATGCCAACCTACGAGCAGCACTTC. The chain employs TRBV19 and TRBJ2-7; maybe TRBD1 (6 bases). Germline loops: CDR1 LNHDA, CDR2 SQIVND (reference sequence). The CDR3 covers 14 residues.

The chain combines TRBV10-3 with TRBJ1-1; tentatively, D is TRBD1 (5 bases). Trimming stripped 3 bases from V and 2 bases from J, with 10 bases between. CDR3 size: 14 residues. Germline CDR1 ENHRY, CDR2 SYGVKD. The CDR3 is CAISEGVGNTEAFF. The CDR3 DNA follows: TGTGCCATCAGTGAAGGGGTAGGTAACACTGAAGCTTTCTTT.

The chain has TRBV15 and TRBJ1-1, with TRBD1 matching over 7 bases. Germline assignment: CDR1 LNHNV and CDR2 YYDKDF (reference sequence). CDR3 size: 15 residues. Unmatched junction bases numbered 14, after V lost 8 bases and J lost 5 bases. The CDR3 here is CATESSRQGRTEAFF. The DNA for the CDR3 is TGTGCCACCGAGTCATCTAGACAGGGTAGGACTGAAGCTTTCTTT.

The J gene is TRBJ2-1, the V gene TRBV20-1; TRBD2 matches at 8 bases. V lost 2 bases to trimming and J lost 6 bases; unmatched junction nucleotides: 9. This CDR3 contains 15 residues. Germline V gene lookup returns CDR1 DFQATT and CDR2 SNEGSKA (reference sequence). The CDR3 sequence: CSARPPTSGPNEQFF. CDR3 bases: TGCAGTGCTAGACCCCCCACTAGCGGTCCCAATGAGCAGTTCTTC.

The chain links TRBV20-1 to TRBJ2-5, with unresolved D. Trimming stripped 3 bases from V and 3 bases from J, with 8 bases between. The CDR3 has 12 amino acids. Germline V gene sequence: CDR1 DFQATT, CDR2 SNEGSKA (reference sequence). The CDR3 nucleotides are TGCAGTGCTAGCCGAGGAGAAGAGACCCAGTACTTC. Translated, it gives CSASRGEETQYF.

This rearrangement joins TRBV19 to TRBJ1-5, with D maybe TRBD1 (5 bases). Germline CDR1 and CDR2: LNHDA and SQIVND (reference sequence). The CDR3 consists of 13 residues. V dropped 3 bases and J dropped 6 bases, with 9 bases sitting between them. This chain's CDR3 is CASSMGLGQPQHF. CDR3 bases: TGTGCCAGTAGTATGGGGCTTGGTCAGCCCCAGCATTTT. The full variable domain, in which reference TRBV19 and TRBJ1-5 provide the parts outside the CDR3, is DGGITQSPKYLFRKEGQNVTLSCEQNLNHDAMYWYRQDPGQGLRLIYYSQIVNDFQKGDIAEGYSVSREKKESFPLTVTSAQKNPTAFYLCASSMGLGQPQHFGDGTRLSIL.

The DNA for the CDR3 is TGCAGTGCTACGACTAGACTAGATACGCAGTATTTT. This translates into CSATTRLDTQYF. The chain employs TRBV20-1 and TRBJ2-3; TRBD2 might be the D (6 bases). V lost 4 bases and J 5 bases, leaving 10 bases between the germline ends. The germline CDR1 and CDR2 sequences are DFQATT and SNEGSKA (reference sequence). CDR3 length equals 12 residues.

There are a few counts of this clonotype. J is TRBJ2-7 and V is TRBV24-1; D unresolved. The germline V and J ends were trimmed by 5 bases and 5 bases, with 12 bases remaining between them. This CDR3 has 13 residues. Germline V gene sequence: CDR1 KGHDR, CDR2 SFDVKD. CDR3 in amino acids: CATSGRFTHEQYF. The CDR3 bases are TGTGCCACCAGTGGCCGGTTCACGCACGAGCAGTACTTC.

The table lists this clonotype with a few counts. The chain is built from TRBV19 and TRBJ2-1; D is ambiguous. This CDR3 contains 13 residues. The V gene's germline CDR1 is LNHDA and CDR2 SQIVND (reference sequence). Between the trimmed V and J ends, which lost 5 bases and 4 bases, there was a span of 9 bases. CDR3 coding DNA: TGTGCCAGTAGTGTCGGGCGGTACAATGAGCAGTTCTTC. It codes for CASSVGRYNEQFF.

The chain uses TRBV24-1 and TRBJ1-2; perhaps TRBD1 as D (6 bases). V shed 10 bases and J shed 3 bases, with 11 bases lying between them. Germline CDR1 reads KGHDR; CDR2 reads SFDVKD. The CDR3 loop spans 12 amino acids. The CDR3 protein is CATQGTDYGYTF. The CDR3 nucleotides are TGTGCCACTCAGGGGACGGACTATGGCTACACCTTC.